This T cell receptor beta chain was sequenced in a study of blood T cell repertoires in COVID-19. Overall study: Spain, Italy and the United States supplied samples that represented acute and convalescent COVID-19.

Participants were aged about 18 to 89 years from some 24 US areas. Original handling: The authors estimated nucleated cell counts from reference gene primer amplification. TCRdb keeps only in-frame clones here, not all; method: immunoSEQ multiplex PCR. V and J calls and clone size come straight from that table; D and trimming were deduced from the DNA. The sample yields about 360,000 clones, 80% to 90% seen once. CDR1 and CDR2 from the germline V gene are GTSNPN and SVGIG (reference sequence). V lost 1 base, J lost 8 bases, and 6 bases stayed unmatched. This CDR3 is 14 amino acids long. The sample consisted of PBMCs or T cells enriched from blood (not recorded which). The V gene is TRBV30, the J gene TRBJ1-2; 11 bases fit TRBD1. The clonotype comes from a man in his forties in a cohort exposed to, infected with or recovered from COVID-19 (not recorded which). CDR3 sequence: CAWSARDRGAGYTF. The CDR3 DNA is TGTGCCTGGAGTGCCCGGGACAGGGGGGCGGGCTACACCTTC.